The T cell receptor (beta chain) described here comes from a study of OX40 agonist ivuxolimab in advanced cancers. Study observations and caveats: Antigen specificity was not determined for the expanded peripheral T cells. With doses of 0.1 to 3.0 mg/kg, CD4+ and CD8+ blood T cells had undergone clonal expansion by week 6.

The CDR3 contains 14 residues. CDR1 and CDR2 (germline): MRHNA, SNTAGT. V lost 2 bases and J 9 bases, leaving 14 bases between the germline ends. Details on this clone: The antigen is unknown.

Method: immunoSEQ multiplex PCR; TCRdb's copy keeps in-frame clones and lacks some. Counted here are 95,000 to 150,000 clones, 93% occurring once; the ten biggest clones make up about 0.14%. The source of this sequence is an adult with an advanced solid tumor such as melanoma, head and neck, liver or kidney cancer. The sample was CD4+ or CD8+ T cells sorted from blood, taken in a trial of the OX40 agonist ivuxolimab. The chain combines TRBV6-4 with TRBJ2-1; either TRBD1 or TRBD2 may fit D (5 bases each). The CDR3 DNA sequence: TGTGCCAGCAGTGACGGGACCCAGGTGGGTGAGCAGTTCTTC. Protein: CASSDGTQVGEQFF.